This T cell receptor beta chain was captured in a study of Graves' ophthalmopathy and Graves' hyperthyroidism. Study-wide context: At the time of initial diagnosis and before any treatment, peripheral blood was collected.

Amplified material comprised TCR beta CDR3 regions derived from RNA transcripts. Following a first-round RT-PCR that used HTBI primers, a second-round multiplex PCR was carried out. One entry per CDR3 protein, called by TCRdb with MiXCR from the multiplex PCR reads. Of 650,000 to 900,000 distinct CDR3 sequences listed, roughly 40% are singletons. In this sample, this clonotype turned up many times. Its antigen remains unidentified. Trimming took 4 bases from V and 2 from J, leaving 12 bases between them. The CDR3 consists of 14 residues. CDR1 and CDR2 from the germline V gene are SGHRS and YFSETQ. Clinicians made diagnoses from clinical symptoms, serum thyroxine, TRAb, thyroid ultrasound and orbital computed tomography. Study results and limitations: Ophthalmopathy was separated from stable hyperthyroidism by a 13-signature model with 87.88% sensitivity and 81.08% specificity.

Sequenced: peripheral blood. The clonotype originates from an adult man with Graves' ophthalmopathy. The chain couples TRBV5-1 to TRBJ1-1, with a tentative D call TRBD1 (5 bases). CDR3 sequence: CASSPRDGNTEAFF. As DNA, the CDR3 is TGCGCCAGCAGCCCGCGGGACGGTAACACTGAAGCTTTCTTT.